Below, one T cell receptor beta chain is given with its context. Its target antigen remains unknown. There are no base qualities to consult, and no much larger clone falls within one base. The V end gives up 3 bases and the J end 0 bases, leaving 7 bases in the junction not matched to a gene. From the germline V gene, CDR1 is SGHRS and CDR2 is YFSETQ. Its CDR3 holds 16 amino acids, cysteine through phenylalanine. Only CDR3 DNA remains: 48 bases, in frame from the first base. This record belongs to a study of OX40 agonist ivuxolimab in advanced cancers. Looking at the study overall: Ivuxolimab was a fully human IgG2 agonistic monoclonal antibody targeting the costimulatory receptor OX40 (CD134). Intravenous ivuxolimab was administered to patients every 2 weeks at six dose levels: 0.01, 0.1, 0.3, 1.5, 3 and 10 mg/kg. Of the 50 to 55 patients in dose escalation, about 20 had hepatocellular carcinoma, some 15 had melanoma, 9 had renal cell carcinoma and 9 had head and neck cancer. In the dose-escalation cohort, 82.7% of patients were male, and the mean age was roughly 60 years, with a range of roughly 20 to 79. Patients were allowed to have had prior anti-PD-1, anti-PD-L1 or anti-CTLA-4 therapy, and around 40% of the dose-escalation patients had previously received checkpoint inhibitors. Partial responses occurred in three dose-escalation patients: two with cutaneous melanoma and one with hepatocellular carcinoma. Peripheral TCRbeta sequencing was intended to test whether TCR sequence diversity was altered and clonal T-cell expansion was caused by ivuxolimab. The paper describes the monotherapy dose-escalation part (N of about 47 patients) of the phase I trial of ivuxolimab.

The investigation overall reported the following: Which antigens the clonally expanded peripheral T cells were specific for was not determined. On average, CD8+ T cells showed more expanded clones than CD4+ T cells after ivuxolimab. Low levels of normalized T-cell clonal expansion were also seen in some nonresponding patients. Clonal expansion of both CD4+ and CD8+ blood T cells was observed from baseline to week 6 at doses 0.1 to 3.0 mg/kg. In partial responders in the 0.1-3.0 mg/kg groups, normalized peripheral clonal expansion was found to be among the lowest, especially among CD8+ T cells.

Genomic DNA was extracted from sorted cells for sequencing of the TCRbeta CDR3 region. TCRbeta CDR3 regions were sequenced using the immunoSEQ Assay. As stored in TCRdb, this immuneACCESS dataset retains in-frame rearrangements with V and J assigned. A fraction of the clones does not appear; measured against another copy, unresolved V genes explain less than half of the discrepancy, and the remainder lacks a known reason. A total of 53,000 or so clones appear in this sample, 60% to 80% of them only once. 2% to 2.5% of the sample comes from the top ten. Patients with autoimmune disease history or receiving systemic immunosuppression were excluded from the trial. Peripheral blood for TCR sequencing was collected from all dose cohorts at baseline, on cycle 4 day 1, and on cycle 7 day 1. Samples were obtained from an open-label, multicenter, first-in-human phase I dose-escalation trial of ivuxolimab. The trial enrolled adults with locally advanced or metastatic head and neck squamous cell, hepatocellular, melanoma or renal cell carcinoma. Before TCR sequencing, CD4+ T cells and CD8+ T cells from peripheral blood were sorted into separate populations.

The sequenced sample was CD4+ or CD8+ T cells sorted from blood, obtained in a trial of the OX40 agonist ivuxolimab. The sequence derives from an adult with an advanced solid tumor such as melanoma, head and neck, liver or kidney cancer. This sequence uses TRBV5-1 and TRBJ2-7, with 9 junctional bases fitting TRBD1. CDR3 loop: CASSSSGTGLSYEQYF. The DNA sequence reads TGCGCCAGCAGCTCGTCCGGGACAGGGCTCTCCTACGAGCAGTACTTC.